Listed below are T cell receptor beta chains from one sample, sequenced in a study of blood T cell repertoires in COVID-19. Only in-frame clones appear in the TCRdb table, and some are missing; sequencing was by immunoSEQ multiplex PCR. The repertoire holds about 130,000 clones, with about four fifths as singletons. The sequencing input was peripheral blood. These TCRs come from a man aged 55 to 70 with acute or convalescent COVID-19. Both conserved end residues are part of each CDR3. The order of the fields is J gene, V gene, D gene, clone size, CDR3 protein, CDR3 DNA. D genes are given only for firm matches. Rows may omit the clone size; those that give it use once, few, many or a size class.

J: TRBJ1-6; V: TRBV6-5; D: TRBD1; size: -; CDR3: CASSRGQGGSPLHF; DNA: TGTGCCAGCAGTCGCGGACAGGGCGGATCACCCCTCCACTTT
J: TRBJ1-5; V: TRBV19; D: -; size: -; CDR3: CASRTAGSNQPQHF; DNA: TGTGCCAGTAGAACAGCGGGAAGCAATCAGCCCCAGCATTTT
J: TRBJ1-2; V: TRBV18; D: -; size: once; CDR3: CASSPNSDSLYGYTF; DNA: TGTGCCAGCTCACCAAATTCCGACAGCCTCTATGGCTACACCTTC
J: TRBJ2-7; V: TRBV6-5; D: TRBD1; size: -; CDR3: CASSYSWDRTYEQYF; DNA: TGTGCCAGCAGTTACTCTTGGGACAGAACCTACGAGCAGTACTTC
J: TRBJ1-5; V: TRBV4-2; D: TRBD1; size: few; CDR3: CASSQGGTGDRQPQHF; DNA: TGTGCCAGCAGCCAAGGGGGGACAGGGGACCGTCAGCCCCAGCATTTT
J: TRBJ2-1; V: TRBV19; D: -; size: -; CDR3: CASSIAKNNEQFF; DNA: TGTGCCAGTAGTATAGCCAAAAACAATGAGCAGTTCTTC
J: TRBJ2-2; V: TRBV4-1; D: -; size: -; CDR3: CASSQGAGDTGELFF; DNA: TGCGCCAGCAGCCAAGGCGCAGGGGACACCGGGGAGCTGTTTTTT
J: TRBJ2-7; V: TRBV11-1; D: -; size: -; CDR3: CASSRDDQDFYEQYF; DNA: TGTGCCAGCAGCCGCGACGACCAGGACTTCTACGAGCAGTACTTC
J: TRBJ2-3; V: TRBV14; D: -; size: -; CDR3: CASSRYWGDTQYF; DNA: TGTGCCAGCAGCCGGTACTGGGGCGATACGCAGTATTTT
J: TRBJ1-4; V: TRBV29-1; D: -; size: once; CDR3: CSVDFAEDEEEKLFF; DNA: TGCAGCGTTGATTTCGCTGAAGACGAGGAGGAAAAACTGTTTTTT
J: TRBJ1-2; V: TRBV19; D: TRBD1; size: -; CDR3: CASSIGQGARDGYTF; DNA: TGTGCCAGTAGTATAGGACAGGGGGCCCGTGATGGCTACACCTTC
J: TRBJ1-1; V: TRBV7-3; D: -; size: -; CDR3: CASSRERTNTEAFF; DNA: TGTGCCAGCAGCCGCGAGCGCACCAACACTGAAGCTTTCTTT
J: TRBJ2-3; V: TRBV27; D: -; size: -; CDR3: CASTPRGTLGDTQYF; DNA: TGTGCCAGCACCCCGCGGGGCACCCTTGGAGATACGCAGTATTTT
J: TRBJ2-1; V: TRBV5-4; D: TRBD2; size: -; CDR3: CASSLGREGEQFF; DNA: TGTGCCAGCAGCTTGGGGCGGGAGGGAGAGCAGTTCTTC
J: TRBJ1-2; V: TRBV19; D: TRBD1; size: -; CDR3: CASSPRTGANYGYTF; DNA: TGTGCCAGTAGTCCCCGGACAGGGGCCAACTATGGCTACACCTTC
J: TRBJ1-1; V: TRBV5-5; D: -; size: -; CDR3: CASSLGGFTEAFF; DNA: TGTGCCAGCAGCTTGGGCGGGTTCACTGAAGCTTTCTTT
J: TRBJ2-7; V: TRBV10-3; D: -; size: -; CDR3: CAISESVSYEQYF; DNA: TGTGCCATCAGTGAATCAGTCTCCTACGAGCAGTACTTC
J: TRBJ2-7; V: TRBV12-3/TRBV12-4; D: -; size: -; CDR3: CASSLQQGGEQYF; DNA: TGTGCCAGCAGTTTGCAACAGGGCGGCGAGCAGTACTTC
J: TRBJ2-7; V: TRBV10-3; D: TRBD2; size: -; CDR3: CAIRSGGAGYEQYF; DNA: TGTGCCATCAGGAGCGGGGGGGCCGGGTACGAGCAGTACTTC